This TCR beta chain was sequenced in a study of cytomegalovirus exposure and HLA in healthy donors (dated by TCRdb to about 2017). The study in broad terms: In an earlier analysis of roughly 590 of the donors, roughly 300 Gb of sequence data and roughly 100 million unique TCR beta sequences from about 190 million T cells were reported. Around 320 gigabases of sequencing data and some 85 million unique TCR sequences were included in an early release covering about 700 HLA-typed donors. Of the 300 to 500 genotyped donors, less than 90% were placed in the genetic ancestry cluster associated with self-reported Caucasian donors. The study aimed to test whether signatures of past pathogen exposure could be identified by cataloging public T cell receptors. Using immunosequencing, the study profiled T cell repertoires from 500 to 800 subjects and related those repertoires to cytomegalovirus serostatus. A separate validation cohort of 100 to 150 different subjects was used in addition to the 666-subject first cohort. The study combined high-throughput TCR immunosequencing, statistical association of individual TCRs with disease status, and machine learning to predict cytomegalovirus infection status. In a later analysis, previously published TCR beta repertoires from 550 to 700 donors were re-analyzed and high-resolution HLA genotyping was added so that TCR occurrence patterns could be studied. The later analysis used no new phenotypic data to find candidate immune exposures, relying instead on TCR beta sequences and their occurrence across donors. To decide whether each TCR beta V gene segment behaved as functional or pseudogenic, an earlier analysis of approximately 600 of the donors relied on high-throughput TCR beta sequencing. Alongside the repertoire data, information on donor age, sex, ethnicity and CMV serostatus was compiled. A later genetic analysis used genome-wide SNP genotypes for 398 of the 666 donors, treating that subset as a discovery cohort. Every discovery cohort repertoire had been produced on one sequencing platform. HLA typing included class I and class II loci at four-digit resolution. The number of donors typed differed by locus, with about 629-630 for A, B, C, DRB1 and DQB1, 522 for DQA1, over 600 for DPA1, and some 440 for DPB1. Several DR-DQ haplotypes were handled as single units for association and clustering because linkage in the cohort was strong. On average, around 240,000 unique TCR beta nucleotide sequences were sequenced per donor among about 400 genotyped donors of the cohort, with about 17% of those sequences being non-productive. The research as a whole found: The only immune exposure information available for the cohort was CMV serostatus. Correlated functional status among segregating V segments might reflect linkage disequilibrium, but an unknown experimental factor could not be ruled out. According to a later analysis, parvovirus B19, influenza, CMV and Epstein-Barr virus appeared linked to several top co-occurrence clusters. A later genetic analysis associated a missense DCLRE1C variant with V-gene and J-gene trimming of TCR beta chains, and an independent cohort replicated the association. Some IMGT-functional V segments, including TRBV6-2 and TRBV6-3, could not be distinguished by the 87-base-pair reads and were therefore excluded. Roughly uniform sequencing depth across donors was assumed in presence/absence analyses, although this assumption may not hold. The earlier analysis of approximately 540 of the donors excluded some 15 rarely observed V segments, including chromosome 9 orphons, because counts were too low. Most CMV-associated TCR beta chains appeared to be HLA-restricted in a later analysis, and the HLA associations seemed to be driven largely by CMV exposure. In vitro tests confirmed that a few of the cytomegalovirus-associated TCR beta chains recognize cytomegalovirus antigens. In the study, around 150 TCR beta chains were listed as associated with cytomegalovirus. A cluster of highly shared sequence variants was judged likely to represent a technical artifact of the sequencing pipeline. In both the original and validation cohorts, the classifier was reported to diagnose cytomegalovirus status with high specificity and sensitivity. The authors suggested that the approach could potentially be generalized to other disease states and immunological phenotypes. HLA typing was unavailable for some donors at each locus, so association tests used only the typed subset. In an earlier analysis of about 600 of the donors, most TCR beta V segments appeared in productive rearrangements about 87% or about 30% of the time, broadly matching IMGT annotations. A later analysis found that HLA-associated TCR beta chains were more clonally expanded and had lower generation probabilities than equally common non-associated chains. A further reported finding was that TCR beta sequences accurately predicted the HLA-A and HLA-B alleles for most subjects in the first cohort. Across donors, most TCR sequences were observed very rarely, whereas some public TCRs were present in many individuals. This cohort had only TCR beta chains sequenced, and the lack of alpha or paired-chain data limited which features could be detected. When HLA alleles, especially DR and DQ, strongly co-occurred, attributing TCR associations to individual alleles was difficult. In a later analysis, TCR association rates were found to vary across HLA loci, with the most associated TCRs seen for DRB1 alleles and the fewest for HLA-C alleles. Compared with the approximately 670-donor mean, donors in an Asian-associated ancestry cluster had fewer N-insertions in productive TCRs, according to a later genetic analysis. A later analysis associated 17,000 or so TCR beta sequences with specific HLA alleles at a false discovery rate of 0.05.

Notes on this clone: The antigen it recognizes is unknown. The sample holds no much larger clone one base away, and base qualities are not on file.

The cohort consisted of more than 650 healthy bone marrow donors. At the time of sampling, every cohort member was nominally healthy, though immune exposures that went unrecorded were likely present. The donor was CMV seronegative and belonged to the group of roughly 330 seronegative cohort members. A peripheral blood sample was collected from each donor, and TCR beta sequencing was performed on peripheral blood mononuclear cells. Genomic DNA extraction from the blood cell samples was performed with the Qiagen DNeasy Blood Extraction Kit. The library was made by the immunoSEQ multiplex PCR assay. A mixture of 60 forward primers for TCR Vbeta segments and 13 reverse primers for TCR Jbeta segments was used in the multiplex PCR. A multiplex PCR assay on genomic DNA amplified the CDR3 region of rearranged TCR beta genes. Amplified TCR beta libraries were sequenced as 87-base-pair reads on the Illumina HiSeq System. The paper's data handling went like this. A later analysis counted some 74 million unique TCR beta chains across the 500 to 850 repertoires, and roughly 9.9 million of these chains were shared by at least two donors. To remove PCR and sequencing errors, raw reads were error-corrected and collapsed into unique sequences using a nearest-neighbor algorithm that merged closely related sequences. CDR3 sequences were aligned to IMGT reference sequences to assign V, D and J gene segments. For a sequence to be retained, a match of at least six nucleotides was required to both a V gene segment and a J gene segment. A rearrangement was called productive if the CDR3 had no stop codons and remained in frame with V and J, and every other rearrangement was called non-productive. Following IMGT convention, CDR3 was defined as the stretch from the second conserved V-encoded cysteine to the conserved J-encoded phenylalanine. In an earlier analysis of more than 550 of the donors, sequences lacking an unambiguous match to a single V gene segment were excluded. An earlier analysis of 587 of the donors called V segments functional above 56.7% productive rearrangements and segregating when the between-donor standard deviation exceeded 5%. A statistical classification framework was developed to diagnose cytomegalovirus status using the catalog of TCR beta chain sequences. In a later analysis, V and J genes were assigned by comparing TCR nucleotide sequences against IMGT/GENE-DB human TR gene sequences. The TCRdist pipeline was used in a later analysis to assign CDR3 sequences and most-parsimonious VDJ recombination scenarios. In a later analysis, each TCR beta chain was defined by its CDR3 amino acid sequence together with its V-gene family, and reads lacking a unique V-gene family were excluded. In a later analysis, 500 to 650 highly shared, low-generation-probability nucleotide sequences were removed to address suspected cross-contamination and a sequencing artifact. A later analysis calculated a clonal expansion index for each public chain from normalized within-repertoire ranks of inferred template counts. Generation probabilities in a later analysis came from a VDJ recombination model fitted to out-of-frame rearrangements, and those results were checked against IGoR. In a later analysis, TCR-TCR, TCR-HLA and TCR-CMV co-occurrence was scored with hypergeometric tests, and a repertoire-size bias correction was applied to TCR pairs. To estimate false discovery rates, a later analysis permuted the HLA or CMV assignments 20 times. In a later analysis, co-occurring TCRs were grouped using DBSCAN, and TCRdist sequence similarity was added for clustering within HLA-allele-positive subsets. Repertoires with fewer than 30,000 or more than 120,000 public chains were left out of co-occurrence clustering, as were about 5 repertoires with anomalous nucleotide sharing. The table was pulled from immuneACCESS by TCRdb, which kept in-frame rearrangements only. Such tables lose some clones; where checked, under half of the loss comes from unresolved V genes, and the rest has no known cause. V and J calls and clone size are those listed in that table; D and trimming were worked out from the DNA. This sample is represented by some 200,000 clones; about 88% of them were singletons. 0.2% to 0.3% of the sample is taken by the ten largest.

The CDR3 covers 15 residues, taking in both the cysteine and the phenylalanine. The only DNA kept is the CDR3, 45 bases in frame from the first base. As encoded in the germline V gene, CDR1 is SGDLS while CDR2 is YYNGEE. Trimming at the junction amounts to 1 base on V and 10 bases on J, and the germline ends lie 18 bases apart. The chain uses TRBV9 and TRBJ2-1, with the D gene too uncertain to name. Specimen: PBMCs. The TCR originated in a girl under three years old in good health and CMV-seronegative. The nucleotide sequence is given as TGTGCCAGCAGCGTACCATCGTTGCGTGGCGGCGAGCAGTTCTTC. It translates to CASSVPSLRGGEQFF.